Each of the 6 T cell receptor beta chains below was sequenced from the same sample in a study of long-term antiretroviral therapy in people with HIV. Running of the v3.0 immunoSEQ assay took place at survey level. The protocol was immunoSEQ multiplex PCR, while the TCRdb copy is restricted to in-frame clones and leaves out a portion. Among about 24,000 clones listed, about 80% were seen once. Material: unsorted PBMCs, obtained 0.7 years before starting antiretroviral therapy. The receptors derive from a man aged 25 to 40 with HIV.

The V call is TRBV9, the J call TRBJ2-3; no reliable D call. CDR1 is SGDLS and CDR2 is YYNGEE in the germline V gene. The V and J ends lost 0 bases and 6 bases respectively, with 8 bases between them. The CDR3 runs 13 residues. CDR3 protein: CASSVVSLDTQYF. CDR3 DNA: TGTGCCAGCAGCGTAGTCAGTTTGGATACGCAGTATTTT.

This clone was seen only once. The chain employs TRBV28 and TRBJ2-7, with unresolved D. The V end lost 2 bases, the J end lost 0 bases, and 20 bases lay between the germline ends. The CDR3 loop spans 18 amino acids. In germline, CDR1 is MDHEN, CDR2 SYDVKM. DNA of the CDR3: TGTGCCAGCAGTTTAGTGCCCAAGACCGGACCGAGCTCCTACGAGCAGTACTTC. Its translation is CASSLVPKTGPSSYEQYF.

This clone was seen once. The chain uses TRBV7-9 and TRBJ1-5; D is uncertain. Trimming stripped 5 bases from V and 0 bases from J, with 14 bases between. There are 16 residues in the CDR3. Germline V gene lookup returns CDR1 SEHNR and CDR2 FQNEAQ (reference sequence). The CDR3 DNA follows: TGTGCCAGCAGCCGCGCCGCGCCAGGTAGCAATCAGCCCCAGCATTTT. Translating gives CASSRAAPGSNQPQHF.

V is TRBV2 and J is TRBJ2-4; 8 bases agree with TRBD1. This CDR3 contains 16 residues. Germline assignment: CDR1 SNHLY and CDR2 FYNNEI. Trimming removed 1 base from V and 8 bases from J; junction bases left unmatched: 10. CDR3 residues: CASSEGGDRRGDIQYF. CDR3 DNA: TGTGCCAGCAGTGAAGGGGGGGACAGGCGAGGAGACATTCAGTACTTC.

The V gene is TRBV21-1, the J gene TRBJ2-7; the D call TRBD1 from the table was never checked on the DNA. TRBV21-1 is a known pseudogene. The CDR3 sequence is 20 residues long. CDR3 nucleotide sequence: TGTGCCAGCAGCTACAAGGACCCCGGGACAGGGGGCCCAAGCTCCTACGAGCAGTACTTC. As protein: CASSYKDPGTGGPSSYEQYF.

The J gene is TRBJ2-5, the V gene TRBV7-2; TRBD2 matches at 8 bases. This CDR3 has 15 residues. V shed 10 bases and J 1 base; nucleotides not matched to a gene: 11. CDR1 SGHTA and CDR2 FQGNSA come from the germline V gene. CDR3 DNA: TGTGCCACTTCCCCCAGCGGGGGCCTCCAAGAGACCCAGTACTTC. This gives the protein CATSPSGGLQETQYF. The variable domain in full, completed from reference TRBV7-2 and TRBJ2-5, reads GAGVSQSPSNKVTEKGKDVELRCDPISGHTALYWYRQSLGQGLEFLIYFQGNSAPDKSGLPSDRFSAERTGGSVSTLTIQRTQQEDSAVYLCATSPSGGLQETQYFGPGTRLLVL.